These 18 T cell receptor beta chains came from one sample sequenced in a study of CD8+ T cells in alopecia areata (dated by TCRdb to the late 2010s). The time point label, read with the paper, signifies: baseline before oral tofacitinib. Libraries came from the immunoSEQ multiplex PCR assay. To provide template for TCR sequencing, every sample had RNA extracted and reverse transcribed into cDNA. Imported from immuneACCESS, the table was reduced by TCRdb to in-frame sequences with V and J called. These copies leave out some clones; in studies compared against another copy, an unresolved V gene accounts for under half, and the cause of the remainder is not known. The sample table lists 220,000 or so clones, 50% to 70% of them with a count of one. Of the sample, 0.45% falls within the top ten clones. The sample consisted of CD4+ T cells sorted from blood, taken at week 0. Every receptor here comes from a human donor with alopecia areata.

This clone came up a few times. Mismatch with germline at one junction end may stem from a read error. The J gene is TRBJ2-7, the V gene TRBV2; tentative D call: TRBD2 (5 bases). CDR3 length: 12 residues. From germline, CDR1 is SNHLY and CDR2 FYNNEI. CDR3 sequence reads: CASSGVWEWEHF. CDR3 DNA sequence: TGTGCCAGCAGTGGCGTTTGGGAGTGGGAGCACTTC.

Comments on this clone: This CDR3 is also generated by other DNA sequences in the sample. V is TRBV4-1 and J is TRBJ1-5, with unresolved D. The CDR3 totals 15 residues. Trimming shortened V by 1 base and J by 0 bases, and 7 bases separated the two germline ends. CDR1 and CDR2 from the germline V gene are MGHRA and YSYEKL. Here the CDR3 DNA reads TGCGCCAGCAGCCAAGGAGGATATAGCAATCAGCCCCAGCATTTT. Its translation: CASSQGGYSNQPQHF.

J is TRBJ1-2 and V is TRBV6-1; D gene unclear. Deletions cut 5 bases from V and 0 bases from J, with 10 bases between. The CDR3 loop spans 14 amino acids. The germline CDR1 and CDR2 sequences are MNHNS and SASEGT. CDR3 bases: TGTGCCAGCAGTCCCCTTGGAGCTAACTATGGCTACACCTTC. It specifies CASSPLGANYGYTF.

The sample holds a few counts of this clone. V is TRBV7-9 and J is TRBJ2-4; 8 bases map to TRBD2. Germline loops: CDR1 SEHNR, CDR2 FQNEAQ (reference sequence). The CDR3 has 15 amino acids. V gave up 5 bases and J gave up 2 bases; unmatched junction bases: 5. The CDR3 spells CASSPRTSPKNIQYF. The DNA of the CDR3 is TGTGCCAGCAGCCCTCGGACTAGCCCCAAAAACATTCAGTACTTC.

This chain uses TRBV29-1 with TRBJ2-1, with TRBD2 identical over 11 bases. The CDR3 consists of 16 residues. Germline-derived CDR1 and CDR2 are SQVTM and ANQGSEA. The V segment lost 7 bases and the J segment 7 bases; nucleotides outside the gene matches: 15. The CDR3 region has the DNA TGCAGCGCCCCAGTAGCGGGGGGGCTAGTATTAAATGAGCAGTTCTTC. Protein product: CSAPVAGGLVLNEQFF.

V gene TRBV6-5 combines with J gene TRBJ2-7; 9 bases are a match to TRBD2. The CDR3 extends over 15 amino acids. From germline, CDR1 is MNHEY and CDR2 SVGAGI. Trimming removed 0 bases from V and 2 bases from J; junction bases left unmatched: 2. CDR3 in amino acids: CASSYSAGGAYEQYF. The DNA for the CDR3 is TGTGCCAGCAGTTACTCTGCGGGAGGGGCCTACGAGCAGTACTTC.

This clone was detected only once. This sequence joins TRBV5-6 and TRBJ1-4; possible D gene TRBD1, 6 bases. The CDR3 spans 15 residues. The germline V gene encodes CDR1 SGHDT and CDR2 YYEEEE. The V and J ends lost 4 bases and 11 bases respectively, with 21 bases between them. As DNA, the CDR3 is TGTGCCAGCAGCGGGATCTCCGGGACACTTCTGAAACTGTTTTTT. Its protein product is CASSGISGTLLKLFF.

V usage is TRBV6-5 and J usage is TRBJ1-1; 7 nucleotides line up with TRBD1. This CDR3 region has 14 residues. The germline V gene encodes CDR1 MNHEY and CDR2 SVGAGI. V lost 5 bases and J lost 4; bases outside the gene matches: 7. The DNA for the CDR3 is TGTGCCAGCAGTACCCGGACAGGTTCCACTGAAGCTTTCTTT. The encoded protein is CASSTRTGSTEAFF.

This chain connects TRBV30 to TRBJ1-4; the D gene is possibly TRBD1 (5 bases). CDR3 size: 15 residues. Per germline, CDR1 GTSNPN and CDR2 SVGIG (reference sequence). V lost 2 bases to trimming and J lost 4 bases, with 14 bases between them. The CDR3 bases are TGTGCCTGGAGTTGGCCGGGACTGTATAATGAAAAACTGTTTTTT. Translation gives CAWSWPGLYNEKLFF.

The rearrangement joins TRBV18 to TRBJ2-7; 7 bases agree with TRBD2. V dropped 3 bases and J dropped 6; count of bases not matched to a gene: 14. This CDR3 has 16 amino acids. Per the germline V gene, CDR1 is KGHSH and CDR2 is LQKENI. For the CDR3, the DNA is TGTGCCAGCTCACCCACTACGAGCGGACTAGAGGGCGAGCAGTACTTC. Protein sequence: CASSPTTSGLEGEQYF.

This sequence joins TRBV30 and TRBJ2-5, with 7 bases that match TRBD1. Germline CDR1 reads GTSNPN; CDR2 reads SVGIG (reference sequence). This CDR3 region has 14 residues. Germline trimming cut 4 bases from V and 5 bases from J; bases unmatched to any gene: 10. As DNA, the CDR3 is TGTGCCTGGACTGTACATGGCAGGGGGGAGACCCAGTACTTC. Encoded protein: CAWTVHGRGETQYF.

The chain links TRBV6-5 to TRBJ1-2; 7 bases match TRBD1. Germline assignment: CDR1 MNHEY and CDR2 SVGAGI. The CDR3 sequence is 14 residues long. J gave up 4 bases and V 8 bases, and 10 bases lay outside the gene matches. The CDR3 protein is CASRDRRSVYGYTF. The DNA for the CDR3 is TGTGCCAGCCGGGACAGAAGGTCGGTCTATGGCTACACCTTC.

The chain links TRBV19 to TRBJ2-3; TRBD2 aligns across 7 bases. This CDR3 region has 16 residues. With V trimmed by 7 bases and J by 2 bases, 12 bases remained unmatched. Germline V lookup: CDR1 LNHDA, CDR2 SQIVND (reference sequence). CDR3 DNA sequence: TGTGCCAGTACACGAACTAGCGCCTCTTACACAGATACGCAGTATTTT. Its translation is CASTRTSASYTDTQYF.

V is TRBV4-1 and J is TRBJ1-5; D gene ambiguous. CDR3 length equals 15 residues. V lost 4 bases, J lost 0 bases, and 10 bases lay in between. The germline gives CDR1 MGHRA, CDR2 YSYEKL. The CDR3 region has the DNA TGCGCCAGCAGCCCACAGATTATTAGCAATCAGCCCCAGCATTTT. Its protein product is CASSPQIISNQPQHF.

This clone was seen only once. The rearrangement joins TRBV27 to TRBJ2-2; 15 nucleotides match TRBD2. Germline V gene sequence: CDR1 MNHEY, CDR2 SMNVEV (reference sequence). This CDR3 is 15 amino acids long. The J segment lost 6 bases and the V segment lost 5 bases, leaving 1 base of the junction unmatched. The CDR3 DNA reads as TGTGCCAGCAGTCGGACTAGCGGGAGGGCCGGGGAGCTGTTTTTT. Its translation is CASSRTSGRAGELFF.

This chain connects TRBV4-1 to TRBJ1-5; no clear D gene. Germline CDR1 MGHRA, CDR2 YSYEKL. Between the trimmed V and J ends, which lost 1 base and 3 bases, there was a span of 10 bases. The CDR3 totals 15 residues. CDR3 residues: CASSQVRVDNQPQHF. CDR3 DNA sequence: TGCGCCAGCAGCCAAGTCCGGGTGGACAATCAGCCCCAGCATTTT.

V usage is TRBV5-1 and J usage is TRBJ1-2; weak D call: TRBD1 (6 bases). The V gene's germline CDR1 is SGHRS and CDR2 YFSETQ. V was shortened by 4 bases and J by 7 bases, with 14 bases between the two germline ends. This CDR3 is built from 13 residues. The DNA of the CDR3 is TGCGCCAGCAGCCCCCCGGACAGTGGTGGCTACACCTTC. It translates to CASSPPDSGGYTF.

The chain carries TRBV20-1 and TRBJ2-3, with D uncertain. In germline, CDR1 is DFQATT, CDR2 SNEGSKA (reference sequence). The CDR3 loop spans 11 amino acids. The V end lost 0 bases, the J end lost 7 bases, and 5 bases lay between the germline ends. CDR3 nucleotide sequence: TGCAGTGCTAGAGAGGCCCATACGCAGTATTTT. Protein: CSAREAHTQYF.